This paragraph reports one T cell receptor (beta chain). No cognate antigen has been identified for it. No base qualities exist here, and no much larger clone lies one base off it. The data were obtained in a study of identical twins (dated by TCRdb to the mid-2010s). For context, the study as a whole: To test whether fetal clonotypes persist, the study used deep sequencing on TCR alpha and beta repertoires from monozygotic twins, unrelated adults of various ages, and cord blood. Replicate twin experiments were performed at different times using different library preparation protocols to rule out contamination.

Receptor amplification or capture employed 5' RACE. Sequenced on an Illumina HiSeq 2000. Template switching added a universal primer binding site, and the final cDNA carried a unique molecular identifier that allowed TCR cDNA molecules to be counted accurately. Specific primers in the conserved constant-segment region were used to synthesize first-strand cDNA for the TCR alpha and beta chains. To control for contamination, every cDNA library carried two barcodes: a SMART-Mk sample barcode plus Illumina barcodes. TruSeq adapter sequences, together with Illumina sample barcodes, were added in two successive PCR steps. The Illumina HiSeq platform was used with custom primers to sequence TCR alpha and beta cDNA libraries. The paper's processing steps were these. Unique molecular identifiers were extracted from raw reads with MiGEC, and CDR3 positions were determined with MiXCR. For each individual, recombination models were inferred using an EM algorithm with the repgenHMM and IGoR tools. The analysis of shared clonotypes was done with the tcR package in R, with sharing normalized by the product of cloneset sizes. Out-of-frame nonproductive sequences were analyzed to study raw recombination free of thymic and clonal selection effects. TCRdb cleaned the public reads at Q25 with fastp, built clones with MiXCR and kept in-frame beta chains. Under each unique CDR3 protein, matching rows form one entry showing the most common genes and DNA. The V and J calls and clone size come from TCRdb's table, not from the authors' own analysis. Present in this sample are 430,000 or so distinct CDR3 sequences, 20% to 25% of which were seen just once. The top ten clones comprise about 2.7% of the sample.

The germline V gene supplies CDR1 LGHNA and CDR2 YSLEER. V is pared back by 0 bases and J by 3 bases, with 5 bases lying between the germline termini. Its CDR3 holds 13 amino acids, cysteine through phenylalanine. Only CDR3 DNA is held: 39 bases, read in frame from base 1. All donors were healthy Caucasians. The twin cohort consisted of three pairs of female monozygotic twins, all aged about 18 to 29 years. Positive isolation kits from Invitrogen were used to isolate CD4+ and CD8+ T cell populations. Summary of the overall study and its limitations: Invariant T cells such as MAIT and iNKT could partly confound zero-insertion analyses, although diverse VJ usage argued against such confounding for most clonotypes. Recombination models systematically underestimated out-of-frame TCR alpha sharing in monozygotic twins but agreed with sharing between unrelated individuals. Excess twin sharing in beta out-of-frame sequences was weaker because fewer shared sequences lowered the signal-to-noise ratio. Compared with coincidental sharing between unrelated individuals, an excess of low generation-probability sequences was observed among out-of-frame TCR alpha sequences shared between twins. Abundant cord blood beta clonotypes carried fewer insertions; young adult naive repertoires showed a weaker similar trend, while memory repertoires showed none. Because the same donors could not be followed over many years, the conclusions depended on cross-sectional statistical analysis.

The same data also contributed to another study, on T cells expressing NK-cell markers. As described in the second report: TCR beta-chain repertoires were profiled in sorted CD3+CD56+NKG2C+, CD3+CD56+NKG2C- and CD3+CD56-NKG2C+ T-cell subsets from seven or eight donors. Seven of the eight sequenced donors were HCMV-seropositive and one was HCMV-seronegative. To restrict sorting to alphabetaTCR-expressing T cells, an anti-gammadeltaTCR antibody was added in several experiments. In five to seven donors, the dominant CD3+CD56+NKG2C+ clonotypes were found to rank among the top 10 CD8+ clonotypes and to make up 1.0-7.0% of CD8+ T cells. Those dominant clonotypes were again the most abundant among CD3+CD56-NKG2C+ cells in a handful of donors, at about 25-60.1%. It remained unclear whether the expanded NKG2C-expressing T cell clones were specific for HCMV antigens. All eight donors whose samples were sequenced were randomly selected healthy volunteers, three of them men and five women. HCMV-specific IgG was detected in serum with a commercial ELISA kit to determine HCMV serostatus. Reads were demultiplexed and grouped by UMI with MIGEC, and clonotypes were assembled and quantified with MiTCR. To exclude erroneous sequences, any TCR cDNA sequence not supported by at least two reads was discarded. Downstream repertoire analysis used the tcR package, and clonotypes were matched across fractions by CDR3 nucleotide sequence plus V segment. Antigen specificity was annotated against VDJdb with VDJmatch, allowing one amino acid substitution in CDR3.

Sequencing was done on a sample of CD4+ T cells sorted from blood. Recombination connected TRBV4-3 to TRBJ1-1; the D gene remains uncertain. This receptor was identified in a woman aged 18-29 years in good health. CDR3 reads: CASSQDVDTEAFF. The sequenced DNA: TGCGCCAGCAGCCAAGATGTGGACACTGAAGCTTTCTTT.